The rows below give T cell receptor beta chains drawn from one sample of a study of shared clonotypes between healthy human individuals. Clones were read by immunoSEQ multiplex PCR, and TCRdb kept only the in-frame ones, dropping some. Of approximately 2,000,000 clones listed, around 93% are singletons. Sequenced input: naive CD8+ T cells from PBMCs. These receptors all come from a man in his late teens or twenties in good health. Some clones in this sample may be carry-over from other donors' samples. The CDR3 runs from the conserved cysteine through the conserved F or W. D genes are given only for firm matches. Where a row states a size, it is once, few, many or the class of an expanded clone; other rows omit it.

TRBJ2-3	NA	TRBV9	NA	CASSVVGVPSDTQYF	TGTGCCAGCAGCGTAGTGGGGGTCCCTTCGGATACGCAGTATTTT
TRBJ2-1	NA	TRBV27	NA	CASTYGVEQFF	TGTGCCAGCACCTATGGGGTTGAGCAGTTCTTC
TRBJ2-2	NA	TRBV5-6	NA	CASSLLSANEAGELFF	TGTGCCAGCAGCTTGTTGTCCGCCAACGAGGCCGGGGAGCTGTTTTTT
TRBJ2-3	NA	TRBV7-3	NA	CASSLSPGLTDTQYF	TGTGCCAGCAGCTTAAGTCCAGGGCTCACAGATACGCAGTATTTT
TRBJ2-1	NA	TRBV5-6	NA	CASSPTTYNEQFF	TGTGCCAGCAGCCCGACCACCTACAATGAGCAGTTCTTC
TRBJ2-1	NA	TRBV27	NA	CASSRDFYNEQFF	TGTGCCAGCAGTCGAGACTTCTACAATGAGCAGTTCTTC
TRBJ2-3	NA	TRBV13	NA	CASSLGPGSTDTQYF	TGTGCCAGCAGCTTAGGGCCAGGGTCCACAGATACGCAGTATTTT
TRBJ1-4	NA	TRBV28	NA	CASRPRGLNEKLFF	TGTGCCAGCAGACCCAGGGGCCTAAATGAAAAACTGTTTTTT
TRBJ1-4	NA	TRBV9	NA	CASSPSVATNEKLFF	TGTGCCAGCAGCCCCTCGGTAGCAACTAATGAAAAACTGTTTTTT
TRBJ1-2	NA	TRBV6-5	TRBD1	CASSYSLSGGSGYTF	TGTGCCAGCAGTTACTCGTTATCAGGGGGTAGTGGCTACACCTTC
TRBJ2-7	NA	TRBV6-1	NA	CALSPGRPYEQYF	TGTGCCTTGTCACCGGGACGGCCCTACGAGCAGTACTTC
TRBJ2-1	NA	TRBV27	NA	CASGGPSGPYNEQFF	TGTGCCAGTGGGGGGCCTAGCGGTCCCTACAATGAGCAGTTCTTC
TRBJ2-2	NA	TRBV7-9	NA	CASSPQLRGTGELFF	TGTGCCAGCAGCCCTCAACTCCGGGGCACCGGGGAGCTGTTTTTT
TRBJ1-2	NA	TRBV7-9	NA	CASSLVGESGYTF	TGTGCCAGCAGCTTAGTGGGAGAATCCGGCTACACCTTC
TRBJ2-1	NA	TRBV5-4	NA	CASSLGGPSSYNEQFF	TGTGCCAGCAGCTTAGGGGGGCCGAGCTCCTACAATGAGCAGTTCTTC
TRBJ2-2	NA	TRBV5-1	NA	CASSPGPATGFTGELFF	TGCGCCAGCAGCCCAGGACCGGCTACAGGTTTCACCGGGGAGCTGTTTTTT
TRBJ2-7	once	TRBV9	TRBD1	CASSARDSRTYEQYF	TGTGCCAGCAGCGCTAGGGACAGCCGCACCTACGAGCAGTACTTC
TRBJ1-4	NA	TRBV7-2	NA	CASSTHDLDYEKLFF	TGTGCCAGCAGCACCCATGACCTAGATTATGAAAAACTGTTTTTT
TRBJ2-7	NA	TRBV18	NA	CASSPDGRAYEQYF	TGTGCCAGCTCACCGGACGGAAGGGCCTACGAGCAGTACTTC
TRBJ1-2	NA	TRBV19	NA	CASSMWKPTHGYTF	TGTGCCAGTAGTATGTGGAAACCCACTCATGGCTACACCTTC
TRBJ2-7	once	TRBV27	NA	CASSSRPSHLYEQYF	TGTGCCAGCAGCTCCCGGCCGAGTCATCTATACGAGCAGTACTTC
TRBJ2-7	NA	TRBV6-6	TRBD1	CASSRDRTYEQYF	TGTGCCAGCAGCCGGGACAGAACCTACGAGCAGTACTTC
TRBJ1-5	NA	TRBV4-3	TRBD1	CASSVRTGEQPQHF	TGCGCCAGCAGCGTTCGGACAGGGGAACAGCCCCAGCATTTT
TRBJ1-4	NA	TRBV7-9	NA	CASSLAYLGLSNEKLFF	TGTGCCAGCAGCTTAGCGTATCTGGGACTGTCAAATGAAAAACTGTTTTTT
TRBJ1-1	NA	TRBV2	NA	CASIWENTEAFF	TGTGCCAGCATCTGGGAGAACACTGAAGCTTTCTTT
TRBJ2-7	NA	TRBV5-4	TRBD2	CASSLEGASGRNEQYF	TGTGCCAGCAGCTTGGAAGGTGCTAGCGGGAGGAACGAGCAGTACTTC
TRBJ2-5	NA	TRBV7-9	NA	CASSSPRKETQYF	TGTGCCAGCAGCTCGCCCAGGAAAGAGACCCAGTACTTC
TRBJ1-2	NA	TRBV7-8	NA	CASSLGRMYYGYTF	TGTGCCAGCAGCTTAGGGAGGATGTACTATGGCTACACCTTC
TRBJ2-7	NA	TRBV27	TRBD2	CASSRTSGSAYEQYF	TGTGCCAGCAGTCGGACTAGCGGGAGCGCCTACGAGCAGTACTTC
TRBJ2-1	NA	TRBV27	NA	CASSWGGYYNEQFF	TGTGCCAGCAGTTGGGGCGGGTACTACAATGAGCAGTTCTTC
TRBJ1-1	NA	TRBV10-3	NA	CASTENTEAFF	TGTGCCAGCACGGAGAACACTGAAGCTTTCTTT
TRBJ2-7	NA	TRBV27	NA	CASSLDRNYASSYEQYF	TGTGCCAGCAGTTTAGACAGAAACTACGCGAGCTCCTACGAGCAGTACTTC
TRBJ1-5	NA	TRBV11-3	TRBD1	CASRGQGGNQPQHF	TGTGCCAGCAGAGGACAGGGGGGCAATCAGCCCCAGCATTTT
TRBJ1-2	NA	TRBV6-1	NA	CASRADNSNYGYTF	TGTGCCAGCAGGGCGGACAACTCTAACTATGGCTACACCTTC
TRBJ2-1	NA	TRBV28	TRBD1	CASSTDRERPSYNEQFF	TGTGCCAGCAGTACAGACAGGGAGAGACCCTCCTACAATGAGCAGTTCTTC
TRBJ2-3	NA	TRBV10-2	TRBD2	CASSVTSASTDTQYF	TGCGCCAGCAGTGTAACTAGCGCAAGCACAGATACGCAGTATTTT
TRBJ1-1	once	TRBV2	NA	CASSERRAEAFF	TGTGCCAGCAGTGAAAGGAGGGCTGAAGCTTTCTTT
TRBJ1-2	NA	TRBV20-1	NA	CSPRGGYTF	TGCAGCCCCCGCGGTGGCTACACCTTC
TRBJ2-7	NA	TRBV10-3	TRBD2	CAISDGGSAEQYF	TGTGCCATCAGTGATGGCGGGAGTGCCGAGCAGTACTTC
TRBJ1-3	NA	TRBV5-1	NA	CASSLVYGASGNTIYF	TGCGCCAGCAGCTTGGTTTACGGGGCCTCTGGAAACACCATATATTTT
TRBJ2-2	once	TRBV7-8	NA	CASSLDPLGAGELFF	TGTGCCAGCAGCTTGGACCCACTCGGCGCCGGGGAGCTGTTTTTT
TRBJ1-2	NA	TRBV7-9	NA	CASSLAVEWGHYGYTF	TGTGCCAGCAGCTTAGCGGTGGAATGGGGCCACTATGGCTACACCTTC
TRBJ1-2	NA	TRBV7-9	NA	CASSFDRTSYGYTF	TGTGCCAGCAGCTTCGACAGGACATCCTATGGCTACACCTTC
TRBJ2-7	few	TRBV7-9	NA	CASSLPYSYEQYF	TGTGCCAGCAGCTTGCCTTACTCCTACGAGCAGTACTTC
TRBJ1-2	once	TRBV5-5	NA	CASSLTRGMGYGYTF	TGTGCCAGCAGCTTGACCCGCGGGATGGGCTATGGCTACACCTTC
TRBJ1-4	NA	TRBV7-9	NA	CASSSTMTAATNEKLFF	TGTGCCAGCAGCTCGACCATGACAGCCGCAACTAATGAAAAACTGTTTTTT
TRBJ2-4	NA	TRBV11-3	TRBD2	CASSSEREGKNIQYF	TGTGCCAGCAGCTCCGAGCGGGAGGGGAAAAACATTCAGTACTTC
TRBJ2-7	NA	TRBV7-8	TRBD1	CASSDRDHEQYF	TGTGCCAGCAGCGACAGGGACCACGAGCAGTACTTC
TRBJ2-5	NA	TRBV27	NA	CASRNRQETQYF	TGTGCCAGCAGGAACAGACAAGAGACCCAGTACTTC
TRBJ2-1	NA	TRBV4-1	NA	CASSQARDQWDNEQFF	TGCGCCAGCAGCCAAGCCCGGGACCAGTGGGACAATGAGCAGTTCTTC
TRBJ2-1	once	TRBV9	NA	CASSASGSQSRYNEQFF	TGTGCCAGCAGCGCCTCAGGGAGCCAGAGTAGATACAATGAGCAGTTCTTC
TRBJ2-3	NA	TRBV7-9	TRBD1	CASSPPDREISDTQYF	TGTGCCAGCAGCCCGCCCGACAGGGAGATTTCGGATACGCAGTATTTT
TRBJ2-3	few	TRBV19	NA	CASSIDSEGPSTDTQYF	TGTGCCAGTAGTATAGATTCCGAGGGACCCAGCACAGATACGCAGTATTTT